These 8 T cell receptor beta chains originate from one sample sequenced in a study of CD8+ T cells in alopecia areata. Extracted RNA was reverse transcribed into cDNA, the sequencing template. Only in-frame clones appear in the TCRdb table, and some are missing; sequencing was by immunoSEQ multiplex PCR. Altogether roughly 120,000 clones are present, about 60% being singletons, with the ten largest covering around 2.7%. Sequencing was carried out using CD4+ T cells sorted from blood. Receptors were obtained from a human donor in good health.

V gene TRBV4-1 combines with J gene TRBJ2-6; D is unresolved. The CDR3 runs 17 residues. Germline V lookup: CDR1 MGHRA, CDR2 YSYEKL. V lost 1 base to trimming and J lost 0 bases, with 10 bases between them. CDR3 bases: TGCGCCAGCAGCCAAGGAGACACTCACTCTGGGGCCAACGTCCTGACTTTC. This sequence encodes CASSQGDTHSGANVLTF.

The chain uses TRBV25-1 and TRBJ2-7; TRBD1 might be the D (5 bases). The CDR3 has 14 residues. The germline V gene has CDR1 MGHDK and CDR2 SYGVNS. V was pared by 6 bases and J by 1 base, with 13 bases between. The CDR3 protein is CASRSDQGSYEQYF. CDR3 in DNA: TGTGCCAGCAGATCCGATCAGGGATCCTACGAGCAGTACTTC.

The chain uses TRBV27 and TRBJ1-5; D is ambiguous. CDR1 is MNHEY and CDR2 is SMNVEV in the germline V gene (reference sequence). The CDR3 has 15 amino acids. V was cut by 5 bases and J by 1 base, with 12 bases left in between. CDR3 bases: TGTGCCAGCAGTCCTTCTTGGCAGAGCAATCAGCCCCAGCATTTT. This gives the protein CASSPSWQSNQPQHF.

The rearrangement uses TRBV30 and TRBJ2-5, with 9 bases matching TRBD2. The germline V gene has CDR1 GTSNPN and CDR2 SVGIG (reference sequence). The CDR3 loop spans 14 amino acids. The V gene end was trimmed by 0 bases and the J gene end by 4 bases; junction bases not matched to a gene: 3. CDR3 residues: CAWSVGSGGETQYF. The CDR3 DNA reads TGTGCCTGGAGTGTGGGTAGCGGGGGAGAGACCCAGTACTTC.

This CDR3 is CATSRGGTGYEQYF. CDR3 nucleotide sequence: TGTGCCACCAGCAGAGGTGGGACTGGCTACGAGCAGTACTTC. The genes are TRBV15 and TRBJ2-7; D is perhaps TRBD2 (6 bases). The CDR3 is 14 residues long. From germline, CDR1 is LNHNV and CDR2 YYDKDF (reference sequence). The ends were cut back, 1 base at V and 3 bases at J, with 10 bases in the middle.

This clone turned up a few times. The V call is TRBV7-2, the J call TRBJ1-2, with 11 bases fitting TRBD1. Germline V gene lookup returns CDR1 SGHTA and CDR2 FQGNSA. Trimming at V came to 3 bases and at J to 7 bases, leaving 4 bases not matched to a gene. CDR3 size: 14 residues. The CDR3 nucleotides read TGTGCCAGCAGCTTGGAGGACAGGGGGCCTGGCTACACCTTC. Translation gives CASSLEDRGPGYTF.

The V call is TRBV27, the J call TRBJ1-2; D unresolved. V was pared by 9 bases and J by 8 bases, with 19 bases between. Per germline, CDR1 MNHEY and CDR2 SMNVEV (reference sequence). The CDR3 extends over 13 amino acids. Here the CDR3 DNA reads TGTGCCAGTTGGACCGGCGGCGATAAAGGCTACACCTTC. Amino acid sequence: CASWTGGDKGYTF.

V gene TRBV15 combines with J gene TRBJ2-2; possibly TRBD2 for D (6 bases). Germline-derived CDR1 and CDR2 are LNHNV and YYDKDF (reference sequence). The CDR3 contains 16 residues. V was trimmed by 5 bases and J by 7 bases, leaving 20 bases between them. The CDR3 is CATSGSYGGIGGELFF. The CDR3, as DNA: TGTGCCACCAGCGGCTCTTATGGCGGGATTGGCGGGGAGCTGTTTTTT.